This T cell receptor (beta chain) was documented in a study of cytomegalovirus exposure and HLA in healthy donors. Broader study findings: Some V segments, TRBV6-2 and TRBV6-3 among them, were indistinguishable and were therefore excluded.

Notes on this clone: The antigen is undetermined.

V lost 3 bases, J lost 4 bases, and 8 bases stayed unmatched. The CDR3 is made up of 15 amino acids. In germline, CDR1 is LGHNA, CDR2 YSLEER. The PCR used 60 Vbeta and 13 Jbeta primers. TCRdb's copy holds only in-frame clones and misses some; the assay was immunoSEQ multiplex PCR. The table lists some 200,000 clones, with roughly 0.74% in the top ten. Input material: PBMCs. The origin of this receptor is a boy younger than 18 in good health and CMV-seronegative. The chain employs TRBV4-3 and TRBJ1-2; 7 nucleotides match TRBD1. CDR3 protein: CASSQRDSIGYGYTF. Written as DNA, the CDR3 is TGCGCCAGCAGCCAGAGGGACAGTATTGGCTATGGCTACACCTTC.